The 17 T cell receptor beta chains below come from one sample, sequenced in a study of identical twins. A single record per CDR3 protein comes from TCRdb applying MiXCR to the 5' RACE reads. The sample comprises about 660,000 distinct CDR3 sequences, less than 10% of which are singletons, and 0.98% rests with the top ten. These data were also reused for a study on yellow fever vaccine responses in identical twins.

The sequenced sample was PBMCs. The receptors were gathered from a woman in her late teens or twenties in good health.

Only a few counts were recorded for this clonotype. The chain recombines TRBV4-3 with TRBJ2-5, with 7 bases lining up with TRBD1. The CDR3 is 15 amino acids. CDR1 is LGHNA and CDR2 is YSLEER in the germline V gene. V was clipped by 0 bases and J by 7 bases; unmatched bases: 8. CDR3 sequence: CASSQDGTAKGTQYF. The CDR3 DNA is TGCGCCAGCAGCCAAGATGGGACAGCCAAAGGGACCCAGTACTTC.

This chain uses TRBV6-5 with TRBJ2-3; D call uncertain. This CDR3 is 13 amino acids long. Germline assignment: CDR1 MNHEY and CDR2 SVGAGI. Trimming pared 2 bases from V and 5 bases from J, leaving 8 bases between. The CDR3 nucleotides read TGTGCCAGCAGTTACGGGATAGGAGATACGCAGTATTTT. Translated: CASSYGIGDTQYF.

Ten or more counts support this clonotype. This chain uses TRBV12-3 or TRBV12-4 with TRBJ2-7; D ambiguous. V was trimmed by 3 bases and J by 3 bases, leaving 9 bases between them. This CDR3 is built from 13 residues. CDR3 region: CASSLGFNYEQYF. The CDR3 region has the DNA TGTGCCAGCAGTTTGGGGTTCAACTACGAGCAGTACTTC.

The chain is built from TRBV4-2 and TRBJ2-7, with D unclear. Looked up from germline, CDR1 is LGHNA and CDR2 is YNFKEQ. This CDR3 is built from 14 residues. V lost 1 base and J lost 3, with 10 bases in between. The CDR3 region has the DNA TGTGCCAGCAGCCAAGGGCAGGAACTCTACGAGCAGTACTTC. This encodes CASSQGQELYEQYF.

This clonotype showed up many times. CDR3 loop: CASSSPGLKQYF. In DNA, the CDR3 is TGTGCCAGCAGCTCACCCGGACTTAAGCAGTACTTC. The rearrangement uses TRBV5-6 and TRBJ2-7, with a tentative D call TRBD2 (5 bases). CDR1 is SGHDT, CDR2 YYEEEE, per germline. V was pared by 3 bases and J by 8 bases, with 12 bases between. This CDR3 comprises 12 residues. Complete variable domain (other parts from reference TRBV5-6 and TRBJ2-7): DAGVTQSPTHLIKTRGQQVTLRCSPKSGHDTVSWYQQALGQGPQFIFQYYEEEERQRGNFPDRFSGHQFPNYSSELNVNALLLGDSALYLCASSSPGLKQYFGPGTRLTVT.

This clonotype was detected many times. The CDR3, as DNA: TGTGCCAGCAGCTTAGTTACACGGGCTAGTTTGTTTTTT. Protein product: CASSLVTRASLFF. The rearrangement links TRBV7-2 to TRBJ1-4; no reliable D call. With 1 base removed from V and 15 bases from J, the gap between germline ends came to 15 bases. Germline V CDR1 and CDR2: SGHTA, FQGNSA. The CDR3 consists of 13 residues. Filled out from reference TRBV7-2 and TRBJ1-4, the complete variable domain reads GAGVSQSPSNKVTEKGKDVELRCDPISGHTALYWYRQSLGQGLEFLIYFQGNSAPDKSGLPSDRFSAERTGGSVSTLTIQRTQQEDSAVYLCASSLVTRASLFFGSGTQLSVL.

The chain joins TRBV30 to TRBJ1-2; no reliable D call. Trimming took 5 bases from V and 3 from J, leaving 13 bases between them. Looked up from germline, CDR1 is GTSNPN and CDR2 is SVGIG (reference sequence). The CDR3 sequence is 13 residues long. In DNA form, the CDR3 reads TGTGCCTGGCTCTCACTGGCGGACTATGGCTACACCTTC. Translation: CAWLSLADYGYTF. Looking up the rest from reference TRBV30 and TRBJ1-2 gives the full variable domain: SQTIHQWPATLVQPVGSPLSLECTVEGTSNPNLYWYRQAAGRGLQLLFYSVGIGQISSEVPQNLSASRPQDRQFILSSKKLLLSDSGFYLCAWLSLADYGYTFGSGTRLTVV.

This chain links TRBV27 with TRBJ2-1; 11 nucleotides agree with TRBD2. Germline CDR1 is MNHEY and CDR2 is SMNVEV (reference sequence). This CDR3 is 16 amino acids long. V trimming: 3 bases; J trimming: 6 bases; junction bases outside the gene matches: 7. DNA for the CDR3: TGTGCCAGCAGTTTTGGGACTAGCGGAAACTTCAATGAGCAGTTCTTC. Amino acids: CASSFGTSGNFNEQFF.

The table lists this clonotype with many counts. V is TRBV12-3 or TRBV12-4 and J is TRBJ1-1; possible D gene TRBD1, 5 bases. The CDR3 contains 15 residues. The V gene lost 3 bases and the J gene lost 0 bases, with 11 bases spanning the gap. CDR3 loop: CASSFTQGMNTEAFF. In DNA form, the CDR3 reads TGTGCCAGCAGTTTTACTCAGGGCATGAACACTGAAGCTTTCTTT.

With regard to this clonotype: A much larger clonotype is one base distant, so this may be a read error. CDR3 sequence: CASSTGLAVTDTQYF. CDR3 DNA sequence: TGTGCCAGCAGCACGGGACTAGCGGTCACAGATACGCAGTATTTT. This chain uses TRBV11-3 with TRBJ2-3; 11 bases align to TRBD2. Germline trimming cut 5 bases from V and 2 bases from J; bases unmatched to any gene: 3. This CDR3 region has 15 residues. CDR1 SGHNT and CDR2 YENEEA come from the germline V gene.

In this sample, this clonotype turned up many times. The chain has TRBV12-3 or TRBV12-4 and TRBJ2-7, with D tentatively TRBD1 (5 bases). V dropped 7 bases and J dropped 6 bases, with 19 bases sitting between them. The CDR3 contains 14 residues. The CDR3 loop is CASTLAGSTAEQYF. CDR3 sequence (DNA): TGTGCCAGCACCCTGGCAGGGTCGACGGCCGAGCAGTACTTC.

In this sample, this clonotype turned up many times. The J gene is TRBJ2-3, the V gene TRBV9; D remains unclear. The V end was cut by 3 bases, the J end by 2 bases, with 13 bases between. Germline V CDR1 and CDR2: SGDLS, YYNGEE. The CDR3 runs to 15 residues. The CDR3 DNA follows: TGTGCCAGCAGCGCCCGTAACCTCCCCACAGATACGCAGTATTTT. Translated, it gives CASSARNLPTDTQYF. The variable domain in full, completed from reference TRBV9 and TRBJ2-3, reads DSGVTQTPKHLITATGQRVTLRCSPRSGDLSVYWYQQSLDQGLQFLIQYYNGEERAKGNILERFSAQQFPDLHSELNLSSLELGDSALYFCASSARNLPTDTQYFGPGTRLTVL.

J is TRBJ2-5 and V is TRBV15, with 14 bases matching TRBD2. CDR1 is LNHNV, CDR2 YYDKDF, per germline (reference sequence). Trimming removed 4 bases from V and 5 bases from J; junction bases left unmatched: 6. The CDR3 covers 16 residues. The CDR3: CATSKGLAGVGETQYF. The CDR3 DNA sequence: TGTGCCACCAGCAAGGGACTAGCGGGAGTCGGGGAGACCCAGTACTTC. The full variable domain, rest sourced from reference TRBV15 and TRBJ2-5, is DAMVIQNPRYQVTQFGKPVTLSCSQTLNHNVMYWYQQKSSQAPKLLFHYYDKDFNNEADTPDNFQSRRPNTSFCFLDIRSPGLGDTAMYLCATSKGLAGVGETQYFGPGTRLLVL.

This clonotype has more than one count but fewer than ten. The gene calls are TRBV7-9 and TRBJ2-3; D may be TRBD2 (7 bases). V dropped 1 base and J dropped 3 bases, with 14 bases sitting between them. The CDR3 sequence is 16 residues long. Germline V gene data show CDR1 as SEHNR and CDR2 as FQNEAQ (reference sequence). The CDR3 region has the DNA TGTGCCAGCAGCTTAGGCGACGGGGGGCGTACAGATACGCAGTATTTT. It yields the protein CASSLGDGGRTDTQYF.

This clonotype came up a few times. The rearrangement uses TRBV6-5 and TRBJ1-2, with 7 bases that match TRBD1. Germline V gene data show CDR1 as MNHEY and CDR2 as SVGAGI. The length of the CDR3 is 12 residues. J gave up 8 bases and V 10 bases, and 10 bases lay outside the gene matches. In nucleotides, the CDR3 is TGTGCCACCGAGCAAAGGGGGCACGGCTACACCTTC. The encoded protein is CATEQRGHGYTF.

This clonotype occurred many times. J is TRBJ2-7 and V is TRBV9; D is ambiguous. Between the trimmed V and J ends, which lost 0 bases and 2 bases, there was a span of 12 bases. The CDR3 consists of 15 residues. Germline CDR1 is SGDLS and CDR2 is YYNGEE. The CDR3 coding sequence is TGTGCCAGCAGCGTAGCCGGTGGACCAGCCTACGAGCAGTACTTC. Protein product: CASSVAGGPAYEQYF.

The genes are TRBV7-2 and TRBJ2-4, with D uncertain. CDR1 and CDR2 from the germline V gene are SGHTA and FQGNSA. This CDR3 contains 13 residues. Trimming left V 2 bases short and J 4 bases short, with 6 bases between. The chain's CDR3 is CASSLTVKNIQYF. In DNA, the CDR3 is TGTGCCAGCAGCTTAACCGTGAAAAACATTCAGTACTTC.